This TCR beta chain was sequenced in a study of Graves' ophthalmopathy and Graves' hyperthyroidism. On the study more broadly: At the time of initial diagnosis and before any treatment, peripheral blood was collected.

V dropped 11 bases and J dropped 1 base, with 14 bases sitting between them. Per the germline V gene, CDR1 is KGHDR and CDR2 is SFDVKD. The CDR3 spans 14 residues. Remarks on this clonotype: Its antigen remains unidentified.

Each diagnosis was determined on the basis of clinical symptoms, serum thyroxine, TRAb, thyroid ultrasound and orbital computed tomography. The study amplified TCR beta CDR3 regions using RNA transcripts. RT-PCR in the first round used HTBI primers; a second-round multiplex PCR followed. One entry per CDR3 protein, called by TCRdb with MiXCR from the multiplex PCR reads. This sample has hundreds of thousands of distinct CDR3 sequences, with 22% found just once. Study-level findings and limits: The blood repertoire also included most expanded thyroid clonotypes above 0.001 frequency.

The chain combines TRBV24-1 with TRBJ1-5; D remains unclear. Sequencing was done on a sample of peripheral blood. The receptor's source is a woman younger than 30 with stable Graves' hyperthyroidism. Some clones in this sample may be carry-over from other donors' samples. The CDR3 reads CAIHPGSSNQPQHF. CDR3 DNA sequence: TGTGCCATCCACCCCGGGTCGAGCAATCAGCCCCAGCATTTT.